The present entry profiles one T cell receptor (beta chain) with its context. Its antigen is currently unknown. One end of the junction is discordant with germline, which a read error may explain. The data originate from a study of blood T cells in healthy people across ages. Study-wide points: Naive T cell percentage and TCR beta diversity correlated strongly. Long-lived donors exceeded aged donors in naive CD4+ cells and diversity.

With a J-beta primer mix and a sample-barcoded 5' primer, a second PCR ran about 7 to 12 cycles. TCRdb recomputed calls from the 5' RACE reads with MiXCR, one row per CDR3 protein. The sample consists of roughly 650,000 distinct CDR3 sequences, roughly 32% of them appearing once. The germline gives CDR1 SGHTA, CDR2 FQGNSA. The CDR3 contains 12 residues. This receptor was taken from a woman older than 75 in good health. What was sequenced was blood. The V and J genes are TRBV7-2 and TRBJ2-5, with a tentative D call TRBD1 (5 bases). The CDR3 reads CARRAPVNEQYF. CDR3 in DNA: TGTGCCCGCAGGGCGCCGGTCAATGAGCAGTACTTC.